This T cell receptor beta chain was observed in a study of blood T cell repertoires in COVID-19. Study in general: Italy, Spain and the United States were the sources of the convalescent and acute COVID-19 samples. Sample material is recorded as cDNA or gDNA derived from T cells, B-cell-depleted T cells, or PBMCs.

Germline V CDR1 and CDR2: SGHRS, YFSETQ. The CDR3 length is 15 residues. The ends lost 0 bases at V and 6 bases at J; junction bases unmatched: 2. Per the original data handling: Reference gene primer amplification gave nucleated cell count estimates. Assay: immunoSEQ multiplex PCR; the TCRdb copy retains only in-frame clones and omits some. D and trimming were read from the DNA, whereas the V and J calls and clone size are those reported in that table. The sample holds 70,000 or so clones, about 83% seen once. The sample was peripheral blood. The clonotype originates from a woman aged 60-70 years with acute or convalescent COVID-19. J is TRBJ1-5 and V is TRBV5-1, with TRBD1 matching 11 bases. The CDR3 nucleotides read TGCGCCAGCAGCTTGGGGACAGGGGGCACTCAGCCCCAGCATTTT. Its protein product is CASSLGTGGTQPQHF.